The next 15 T cell receptor beta chains were all read from a single sample in a study of neoadjuvant nivolumab and ipilimumab in lung cancer. Only in-frame clones appear in the TCRdb table, and some are missing; sequencing was by immunoSEQ multiplex PCR. The table lists 10,000 to 15,000 clones, roughly 95% of them singletons. The source material was peripheral blood, sampled after neoadjuvant nivolumab, alone or with ipilimumab, at or shortly before surgery. These receptors originate from an adult with non-small cell lung cancer.

This chain links TRBV27 with TRBJ1-1; TRBD1 agrees at 7 bases. Germline CDR1 MNHEY, CDR2 SMNVEV (reference sequence). Trimming cost V 7 bases and J 2 bases; bases outside gene matches: 13. The CDR3 contains 16 residues. The CDR3 here is CASTPFPGQINTEAFF. CDR3 DNA sequence: TGTGCCAGCACCCCCTTCCCGGGACAGATTAACACTGAAGCTTTCTTT.

V is TRBV18 and J is TRBJ1-1; D remains unclear. The CDR3 is made up of 14 amino acids. Germline values: CDR1 KGHSH, CDR2 LQKENI. Trimming pared 6 bases from V and 1 base from J, leaving 12 bases between. Here the CDR3 DNA reads TGTGCCAGCTCCCCTTGGACCGAGAACACTGAAGCTTTCTTT. It yields the protein CASSPWTENTEAFF.

The chain has TRBV4-1 and TRBJ2-1, with 11 bases that match TRBD2. The V segment lost 3 bases and the J segment 4 bases; nucleotides outside the gene matches: 5. This CDR3 spans 16 amino acids. Germline assignment: CDR1 MGHRA and CDR2 YSYEKL. The CDR3 nucleotides are TGCGCCAGCAGCCAGGCCGGGACTAGCGGTTACAATGAGCAGTTCTTC. Translating it yields CASSQAGTSGYNEQFF.

There are a few counts of this clone. The gene calls are TRBV7-9 and TRBJ1-4; TRBD1 aligns across 9 bases. Germline CDR1 and CDR2: SEHNR and FQNEAQ (reference sequence). V trimming: 4 bases; J trimming: 5 bases; junction bases outside the gene matches: 8. This CDR3 contains 16 residues. This CDR3 reads CASSSRQGGRNEKLFF. CDR3 coding DNA: TGTGCCAGCAGCTCACGACAGGGGGGAAGAAATGAAAAACTGTTTTTT.

The chain is built from TRBV30 and TRBJ2-1, with 8 bases matching TRBD2. The CDR3 sequence is 15 residues long. After removal of 4 bases from V and 5 bases from J, the junction contained 10 bases not matched to a gene. Germline V gene data show CDR1 as GTSNPN and CDR2 as SVGIG (reference sequence). The CDR3 spells CAWTLYGGDHNEQFF. CDR3 in DNA: TGTGCCTGGACTCTTTACGGGGGGGACCACAATGAGCAGTTCTTC.

The CDR3 protein is CASSSKPGVNYGYTF. In nucleotides, the CDR3 is TGTGCCAGCAGCTCAAAGCCCGGGGTTAACTATGGCTACACCTTC. This chain connects TRBV14 to TRBJ1-2; D not resolved. V dropped 5 bases and J dropped 1 base, with 14 bases sitting between them. Germline lookup yields CDR1 SGHDN and CDR2 FVKESK. The CDR3 extends over 15 amino acids.

The chain couples TRBV7-3 to TRBJ2-2, with D unresolved. The CDR3 has 17 residues. The germline V gene has CDR1 SGHTA and CDR2 FQGTGA. V was clipped by 2 bases and J by 7 bases, with 20 bases between them. The CDR3 loop reads CASSLEPRVGMNGELFF. For the CDR3, the DNA is TGTGCCAGCAGCTTAGAACCCCGGGTAGGAATGAACGGGGAGCTGTTTTTT.

J is TRBJ2-1 and V is TRBV7-3; 9 nucleotides match TRBD1. The CDR3 runs to 16 residues. Germline trimming cut 0 bases from V and 2 bases from J; bases unmatched to any gene: 2. Germline CDR1 reads SGHTA; CDR2 reads FQGTGA. The CDR3 DNA follows: TGTGCCAGCAGCTTAACGAGGGACAGGGCCTACAATGAGCAGTTCTTC. This sequence encodes CASSLTRDRAYNEQFF.

The gene calls are TRBV6-6 and TRBJ1-2; D is undetermined. The CDR3 extends over 14 amino acids. V lost 5 bases and J lost 6, with 16 bases in between. CDR1 is MNHNY and CDR2 is SVGAGI in the germline V gene (reference sequence). CDR3 amino acids: CASSHPRKMDGYTF. In DNA form, the CDR3 reads TGTGCCAGCAGTCATCCGAGGAAAATGGATGGCTACACCTTC.

The chain is built from TRBV7-8 and TRBJ1-5; D not certain. V shed 5 bases and J shed 3 bases, with 8 bases lying between them. The CDR3 is 13 residues long. Germline CDR1 reads SGHVS; CDR2 reads FQNEAQ. CDR3 residues: CASSAQDNQPQHF. In DNA, the CDR3 is TGTGCCAGCAGCGCCCAGGACAATCAGCCCCAGCATTTT.

The genes are TRBV2 and TRBJ1-3; 9 positions match TRBD1. The CDR3 totals 14 residues. Germline assignment: CDR1 SNHLY and CDR2 FYNNEI. J lost 6 bases, V lost 7 bases, and 7 bases had no gene match. CDR3 nucleotides: TGTGCCAGCATCCGCGGACAGGGGTCAAACACCATATATTTT. Protein sequence: CASIRGQGSNTIYF.

The V call is TRBV5-4, the J call TRBJ2-1; D gene uncertain. In germline, CDR1 is SGHNT, CDR2 YYREEE (reference sequence). V gave up 4 bases and J gave up 5 bases, with 4 bases separating them. This CDR3 comprises 11 residues. The CDR3 nucleotides read TGTGCCAGCAGCCGAAACAATGAGCAGTTCTTC. Its translation is CASSRNNEQFF.

This chain links TRBV7-2 with TRBJ1-5, with a weak D call TRBD1 (5 bases). Germline V lookup: CDR1 SGHTA, CDR2 FQGNSA. The CDR3 is made up of 13 amino acids. V lost 2 bases and J lost 6, with 8 bases in between. CDR3 nucleotides: TGTGCCAGCAGCTTAATCAGGGCTCAGCCCCAGCATTTT. Its protein product is CASSLIRAQPQHF. Using reference TRBV7-2 and TRBJ1-5 for the parts outside the CDR3, the full variable domain is GAGVSQSPSNKVTEKGKDVELRCDPISGHTALYWYRQSLGQGLEFLIYFQGNSAPDKSGLPSDRFSAERTGGSVSTLTIQRTQQEDSAVYLCASSLIRAQPQHFGDGTRLSIL.

The rearrangement joins TRBV29-1 to TRBJ2-5, with 12 bases lining up with TRBD1. The CDR3 consists of 17 residues. Trimming took 3 bases from V and 5 from J; bases not matched to a gene: 13. The germline V gene has CDR1 SQVTM and CDR2 ANQGSEA. The CDR3 reads CSVDYPGDRGLVETQYF. In DNA form, the CDR3 reads TGCAGCGTTGATTATCCCGGGGACAGGGGGCTTGTTGAGACCCAGTACTTC. Variable domain in full (rest from reference TRBV29-1 and TRBJ2-5): SAVISQKPSRDICQRGTSLTIQCQVDSQVTMMFWYRQQPGQSLTLIATANQGSEATYESGFVIDKFPISRPNLTFSTLTVSNMSPEDSSIYLCSVDYPGDRGLVETQYFGPGTRLLVL.

This chain joins TRBV28 and TRBJ2-7; no definite D call. This CDR3 is built from 13 residues. Between the trimmed V and J ends, which lost 7 bases and 2 bases, there was a span of 12 bases. The germline V gene encodes CDR1 MDHEN and CDR2 SYDVKM. In DNA form, the CDR3 reads TGTGCCAGCACCCTCGACGTGGCCTACGAGCAGTACTTC. This codes for CASTLDVAYEQYF.